The TCR beta chain under discussion was sequenced for a study of T cells in tuberculosis. Study as a whole: A South African cohort included IGRA-negative adolescents, latently infected IGRA-positive adolescents and adults with active tuberculosis.

Profiling relied on immunoSEQ multiplex PCR, and the TCRdb table lists in-frame clones only, not all of them. The data hold about 36,000 clones, with approximately 93% observed a single time. Tuberculin skin test and IGRA determined adolescents' latent tuberculosis status at entry. Each clinical donor contributed on average around 100,000 T cells from unsorted cryopreserved PBMC. Remarks on this clone: What it recognizes is unknown.

V shed 6 bases and J shed 1 base, with 15 bases lying between them. The CDR3 is made up of 15 amino acids. Germline values: CDR1 SGHVT, CDR2 SQSDAQ. Study-wide results and limits: Smaller distances to GMM-specific TCRs suggested their expansion in active tuberculosis.

The source is a donor under 30 with latent tuberculosis or without tuberculosis infection. The chain carries TRBV7-4 and TRBJ1-2, with a possible D match to TRBD1 (6 bases). Sequencing used PBMCs. CDR3 DNA: TGTGCCAGCAGTCCAAACAGGGTGAGTAACTATGGCTACACCTTC. As protein: CASSPNRVSNYGYTF. The variable domain in full, with the rest retrieved from reference TRBV7-4 and TRBJ1-2, is GAGVSQSPRYKVAKRGRDVALRCDSISGHVTLYWYRQTLGQGSEVLTYSQSDAQRDKSGRPSGRFSAERPERSVSTLKIQRTEQGDSAVYLCASSPNRVSNYGYTFGSGTRLTVV.